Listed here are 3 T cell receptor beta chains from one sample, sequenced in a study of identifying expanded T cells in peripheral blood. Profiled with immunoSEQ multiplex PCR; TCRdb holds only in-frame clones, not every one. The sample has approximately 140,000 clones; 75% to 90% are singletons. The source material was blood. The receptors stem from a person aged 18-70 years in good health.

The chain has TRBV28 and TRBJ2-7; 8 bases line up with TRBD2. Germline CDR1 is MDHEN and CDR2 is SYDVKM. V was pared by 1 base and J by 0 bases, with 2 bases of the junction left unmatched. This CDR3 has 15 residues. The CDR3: CASSLSLAASYEQYF. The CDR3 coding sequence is TGTGCCAGCAGTTTATCACTAGCGGCCTCCTACGAGCAGTACTTC.

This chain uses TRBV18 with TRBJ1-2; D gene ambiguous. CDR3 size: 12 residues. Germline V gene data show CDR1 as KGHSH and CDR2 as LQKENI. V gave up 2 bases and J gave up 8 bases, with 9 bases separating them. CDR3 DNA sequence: TGTGCCAGCTCACCATGGGAGGGAGGCTACACCTTC. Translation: CASSPWEGGYTF.

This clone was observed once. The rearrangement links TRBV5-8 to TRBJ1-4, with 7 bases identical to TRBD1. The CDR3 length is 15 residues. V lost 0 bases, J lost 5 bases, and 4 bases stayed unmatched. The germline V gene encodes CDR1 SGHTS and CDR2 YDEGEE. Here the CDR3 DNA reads TGTGCCAGCAGCTTGGCGGGGACAGACAATGAAAAACTGTTTTTT. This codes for CASSLAGTDNEKLFF.